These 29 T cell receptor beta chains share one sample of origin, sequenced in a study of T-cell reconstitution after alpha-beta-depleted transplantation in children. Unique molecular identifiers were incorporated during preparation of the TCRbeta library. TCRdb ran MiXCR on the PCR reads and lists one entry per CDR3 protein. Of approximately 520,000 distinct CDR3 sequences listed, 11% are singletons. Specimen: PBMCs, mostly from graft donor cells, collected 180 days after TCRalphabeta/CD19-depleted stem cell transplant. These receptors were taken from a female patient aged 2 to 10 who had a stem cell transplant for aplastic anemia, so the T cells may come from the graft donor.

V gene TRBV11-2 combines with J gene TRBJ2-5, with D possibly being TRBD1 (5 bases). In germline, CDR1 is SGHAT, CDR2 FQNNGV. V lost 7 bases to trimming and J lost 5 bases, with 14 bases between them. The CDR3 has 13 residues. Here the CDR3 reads CASTTRKGETQYF. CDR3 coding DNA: TGTGCCAGCACCACAAGGAAGGGGGAGACCCAGTACTTC.

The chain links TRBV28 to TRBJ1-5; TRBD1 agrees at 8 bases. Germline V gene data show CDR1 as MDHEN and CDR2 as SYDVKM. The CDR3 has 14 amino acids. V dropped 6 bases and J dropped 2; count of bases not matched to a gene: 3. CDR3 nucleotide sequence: TGTGCCAGCAGCGAGACAGGGGGCAATCAGCCCCAGCATTTT. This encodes CASSETGGNQPQHF.

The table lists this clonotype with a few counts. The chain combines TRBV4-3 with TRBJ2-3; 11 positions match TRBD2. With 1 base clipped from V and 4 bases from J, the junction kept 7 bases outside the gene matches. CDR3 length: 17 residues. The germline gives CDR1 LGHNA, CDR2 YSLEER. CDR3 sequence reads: CASSQAPSGRSADTQYF. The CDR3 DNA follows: TGCGCCAGCAGCCAAGCGCCTAGCGGGAGGTCTGCAGATACGCAGTATTTT.

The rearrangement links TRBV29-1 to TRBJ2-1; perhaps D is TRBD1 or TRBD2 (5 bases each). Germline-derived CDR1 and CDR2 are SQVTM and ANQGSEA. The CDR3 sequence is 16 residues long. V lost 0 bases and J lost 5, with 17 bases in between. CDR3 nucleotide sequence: TGCAGCGTTGAAGATCGGGGACCAGGCCATGACAATGAGCAGTTCTTC. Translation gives CSVEDRGPGHDNEQFF.

CDR3 in amino acids: CASSLTADRGPFLAAYNEQFF. DNA for the CDR3: TGTGCCAGCAGCTTAACAGCGGACAGGGGGCCCTTCTTAGCCGCCTACAATGAGCAGTTCTTC. The chain recombines TRBV7-3 with TRBJ2-1; the match to TRBD1 covers 11 bases. V shed 0 bases and J 2 bases; nucleotides not matched to a gene: 15. CDR1 is SGHTA, CDR2 FQGTGA, per germline. This CDR3 has 21 residues.

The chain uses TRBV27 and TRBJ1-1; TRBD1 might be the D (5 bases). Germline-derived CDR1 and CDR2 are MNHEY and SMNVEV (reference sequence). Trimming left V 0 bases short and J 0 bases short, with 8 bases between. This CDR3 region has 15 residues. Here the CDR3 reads CASSLSQGMNTEAFF. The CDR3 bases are TGTGCCAGCAGTTTATCCCAGGGTATGAACACTGAAGCTTTCTTT.

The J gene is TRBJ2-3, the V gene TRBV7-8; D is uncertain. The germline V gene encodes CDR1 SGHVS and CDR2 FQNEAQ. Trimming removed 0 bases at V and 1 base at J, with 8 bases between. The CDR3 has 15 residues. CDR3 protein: CASSLARPGTDTQYF. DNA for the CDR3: TGTGCCAGCAGCTTAGCGCGTCCAGGCACAGATACGCAGTATTTT.

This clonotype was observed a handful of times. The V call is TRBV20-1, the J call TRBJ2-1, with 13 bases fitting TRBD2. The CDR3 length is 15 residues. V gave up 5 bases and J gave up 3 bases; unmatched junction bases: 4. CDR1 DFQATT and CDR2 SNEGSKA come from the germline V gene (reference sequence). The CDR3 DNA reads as TGCAGTGCTGGGACTAGCGGGACCTTCTACAATGAGCAGTTCTTC. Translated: CSAGTSGTFYNEQFF.

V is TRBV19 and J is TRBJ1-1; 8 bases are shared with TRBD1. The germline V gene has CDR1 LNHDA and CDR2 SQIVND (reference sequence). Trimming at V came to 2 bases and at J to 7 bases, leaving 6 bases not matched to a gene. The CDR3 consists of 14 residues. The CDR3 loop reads CASSITGTGIEAFF. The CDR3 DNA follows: TGTGCCAGTAGTATAACCGGGACAGGTATTGAAGCTTTCTTT.

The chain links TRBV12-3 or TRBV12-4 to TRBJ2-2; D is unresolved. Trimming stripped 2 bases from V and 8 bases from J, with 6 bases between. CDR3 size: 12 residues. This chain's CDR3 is CASSLRQGELFF. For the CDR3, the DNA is TGTGCCAGCAGTTTAAGGCAGGGGGAGCTGTTTTTT.

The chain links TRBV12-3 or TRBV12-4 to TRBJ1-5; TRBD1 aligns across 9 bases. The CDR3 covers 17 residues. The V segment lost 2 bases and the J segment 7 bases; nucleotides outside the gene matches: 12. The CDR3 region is CASSLFGQGSSGQPQHF. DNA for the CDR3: TGTGCCAGCAGTTTATTCGGACAGGGGTCCTCAGGGCAGCCCCAGCATTTT.

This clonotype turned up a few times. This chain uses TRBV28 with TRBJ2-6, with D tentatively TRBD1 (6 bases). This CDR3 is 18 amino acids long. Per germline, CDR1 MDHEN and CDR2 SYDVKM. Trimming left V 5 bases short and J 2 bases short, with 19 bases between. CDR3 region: CASSPPTYHRAGANVLTF. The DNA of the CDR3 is TGTGCCAGCAGTCCACCAACGTACCACAGGGCTGGGGCCAACGTCCTGACTTTC.

CDR3 nucleotide sequence: TGTGCCAGCTCACCATGGGGATCCATAGGAGAGACCCAGTACTTC. Its translation: CASSPWGSIGETQYF. The chain is built from TRBV18 and TRBJ2-5; D is ambiguous. The CDR3 has 15 residues. Germline lookup yields CDR1 KGHSH and CDR2 LQKENI. Trimming took 2 bases from V and 4 from J, leaving 14 bases between them. Full variable domain (missing parts from reference TRBV18 and TRBJ2-5): NAGVMQNPRHLVRRRGQEARLRCSPMKGHSHVYWYRQLPEEGLKFMVYLQKENIIDESGMPKERFSAEFPKEGPSILRIQQVVRGDSAAYFCASSPWGSIGETQYFGPGTRLLVL.

The CDR3, as DNA: TGCAGTGCTAGACGGACAGGAAAAGCTGGGGCCAACGTCCTGACTTTC. It specifies CSARRTGKAGANVLTF. V and J are TRBV20-1 and TRBJ2-6; 7 bases line up with TRBD1. The CDR3 is 16 residues long. Germline assignment: CDR1 DFQATT and CDR2 SNEGSKA (reference sequence). V dropped 2 bases and J dropped 2; count of bases not matched to a gene: 6.

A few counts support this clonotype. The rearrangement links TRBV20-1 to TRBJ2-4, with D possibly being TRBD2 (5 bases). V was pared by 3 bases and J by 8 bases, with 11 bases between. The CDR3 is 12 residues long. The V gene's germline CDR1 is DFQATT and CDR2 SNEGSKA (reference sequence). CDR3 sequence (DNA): TGCAGTGCTAGGGGGAGACTGTACATTCAGTACTTC. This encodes CSARGRLYIQYF.

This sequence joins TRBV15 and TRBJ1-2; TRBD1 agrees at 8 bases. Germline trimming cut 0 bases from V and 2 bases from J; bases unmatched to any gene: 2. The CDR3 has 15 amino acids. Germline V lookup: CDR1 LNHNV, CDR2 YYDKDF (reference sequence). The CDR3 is CATSRDQGANYGYTF. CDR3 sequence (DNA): TGTGCCACCAGCAGAGATCAGGGGGCAAACTATGGCTACACCTTC.

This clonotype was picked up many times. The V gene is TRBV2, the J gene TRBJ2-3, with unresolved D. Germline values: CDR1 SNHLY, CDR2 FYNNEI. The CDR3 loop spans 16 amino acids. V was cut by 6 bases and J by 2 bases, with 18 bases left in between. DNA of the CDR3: TGTGCCAGCAGGGGTCCGTCAAGGAGAGTCACAGATACGCAGTATTTT. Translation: CASRGPSRRVTDTQYF. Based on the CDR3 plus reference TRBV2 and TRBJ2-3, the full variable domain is EPEVTQTPSHQVTQMGQEVILRCVPISNHLYFYWYRQILGQKVEFLVSFYNNEISEKSEIFDDQFSVERPDGSNFTLKIRSTKLEDSAMYFCASRGPSRRVTDTQYFGPGTRLTVL.

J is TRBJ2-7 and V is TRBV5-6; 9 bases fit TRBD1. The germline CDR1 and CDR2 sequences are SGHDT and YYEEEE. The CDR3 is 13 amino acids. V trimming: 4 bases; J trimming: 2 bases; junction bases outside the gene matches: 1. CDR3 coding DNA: TGTGCCAGCAGCGGGACAGGGACCTACGAGCAGTACGTC. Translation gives CASSGTGTYEQYV.

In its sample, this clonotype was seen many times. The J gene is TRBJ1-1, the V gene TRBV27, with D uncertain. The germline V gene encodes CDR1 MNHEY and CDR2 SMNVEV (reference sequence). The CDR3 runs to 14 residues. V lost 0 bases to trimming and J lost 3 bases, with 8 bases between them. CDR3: CASSLSVLDTEAFF. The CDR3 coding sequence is TGTGCCAGCAGTTTATCGGTTCTGGACACTGAAGCTTTCTTT.

The CDR3 DNA is TGTGCCAGCAGCAAAGGCTTCGAGGCCCTCCTGCCCGGGGAGCTGTTTTTT. It is translated as CASSKGFEALLPGELFF. The gene calls are TRBV21-1 and TRBJ2-2; no DNA check was done on the table's D call, TRBD2. TRBV21-1 is termed a pseudogene. The CDR3 runs to 17 residues.

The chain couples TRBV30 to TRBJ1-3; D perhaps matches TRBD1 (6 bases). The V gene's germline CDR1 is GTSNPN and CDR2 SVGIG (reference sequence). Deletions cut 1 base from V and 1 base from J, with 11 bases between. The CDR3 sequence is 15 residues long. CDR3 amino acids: CAWSADRTSGNTIYF. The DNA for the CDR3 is TGTGCCTGGAGTGCCGACAGGACATCTGGAAACACCATATATTTT.

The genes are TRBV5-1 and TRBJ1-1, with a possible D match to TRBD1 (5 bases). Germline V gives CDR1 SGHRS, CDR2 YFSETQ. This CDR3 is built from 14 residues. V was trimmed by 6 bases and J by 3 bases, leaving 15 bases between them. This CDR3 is CASTPQGPYTEAFF. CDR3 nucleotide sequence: TGCGCCAGCACGCCCCAGGGACCTTACACTGAAGCTTTCTTT.

The CDR3 protein is CASSQDPPLYTGELFF. The CDR3 DNA sequence: TGCGCCAGCAGCCAAGATCCCCCTCTGTACACCGGGGAGCTGTTTTTT. The V gene is TRBV4-1, the J gene TRBJ2-2; D gene unclear. Per the germline V gene, CDR1 is MGHRA and CDR2 is YSYEKL. This CDR3 contains 16 residues. Trimming pared 0 bases from V and 3 bases from J, leaving 11 bases between.

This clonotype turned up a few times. The CDR3 DNA reads as TGTGCCAGCAGCAGGACAGGGGGGCACAATGAGCAGTTCTTC. It translates to CASSRTGGHNEQFF. This chain uses TRBV7-9 with TRBJ2-1; TRBD1 agrees at 10 bases. Trimming at V came to 5 bases and at J to 5 bases, leaving 3 bases not matched to a gene. Germline values: CDR1 SEHNR, CDR2 FQNEAQ (reference sequence). The CDR3 is 14 residues long.

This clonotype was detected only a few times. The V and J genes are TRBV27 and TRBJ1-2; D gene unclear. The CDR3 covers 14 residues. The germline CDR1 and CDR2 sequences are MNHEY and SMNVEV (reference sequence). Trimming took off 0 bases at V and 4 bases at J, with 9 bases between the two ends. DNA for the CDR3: TGTGCCAGCAGTTTATCGACGGGAACCTATGGCTACACCTTC. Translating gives CASSLSTGTYGYTF.

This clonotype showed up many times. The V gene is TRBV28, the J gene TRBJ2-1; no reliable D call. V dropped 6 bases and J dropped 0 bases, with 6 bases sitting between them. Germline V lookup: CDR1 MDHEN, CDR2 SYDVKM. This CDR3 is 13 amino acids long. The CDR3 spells CASSLSSYNEQFF. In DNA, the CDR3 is TGTGCCAGCAGCCTGAGCTCCTACAATGAGCAGTTCTTC.

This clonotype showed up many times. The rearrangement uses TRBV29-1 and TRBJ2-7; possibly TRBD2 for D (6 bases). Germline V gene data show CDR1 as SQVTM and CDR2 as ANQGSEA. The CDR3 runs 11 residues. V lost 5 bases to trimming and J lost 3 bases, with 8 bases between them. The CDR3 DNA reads TGCAGCGTTCCGGGGGTCTACGAGCAGTACTTC. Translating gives CSVPGVYEQYF.

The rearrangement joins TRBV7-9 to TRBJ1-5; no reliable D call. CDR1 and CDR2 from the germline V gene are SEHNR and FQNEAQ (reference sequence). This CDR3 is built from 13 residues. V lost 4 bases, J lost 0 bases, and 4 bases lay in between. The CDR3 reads CASSSFSNQPQHF. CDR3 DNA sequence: TGTGCCAGCAGCTCCTTTAGCAATCAGCCCCAGCATTTT.

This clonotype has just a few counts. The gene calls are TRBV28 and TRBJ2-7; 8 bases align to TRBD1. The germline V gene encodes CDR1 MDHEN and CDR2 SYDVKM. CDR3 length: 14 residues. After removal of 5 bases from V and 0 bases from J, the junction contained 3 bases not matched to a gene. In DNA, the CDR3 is TGTGCCAGCAGTGTGACAGGGGTCTCCTACGAGCAGTACTTC. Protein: CASSVTGVSYEQYF.